Each of the 26 T cell receptor beta chains below was sequenced from the same sample in a study of blood T cell repertoires in COVID-19. Only in-frame clones appear in the TCRdb table, and some are missing; sequencing was by immunoSEQ multiplex PCR. The sample lists 180,000 or so clones; roughly four fifths were seen once. Sequencing was done on a sample of PBMCs or T cells enriched from blood (not recorded which). The origin of the receptors is a man aged 35-49 years who had recovered from COVID-19.

This chain connects TRBV29-1 to TRBJ2-5; D possibly corresponds to TRBD1 (6 bases). This CDR3 is built from 11 residues. The germline V gene encodes CDR1 SQVTM and CDR2 ANQGSEA. V lost 5 bases to trimming and J lost 4 bases, with 8 bases between them. The CDR3 DNA reads as TGCAGCGTTACAGGGATAGAGACCCAGTACTTC. Translation: CSVTGIETQYF.

In this sample, this clone turned up once. The chain couples TRBV13 to TRBJ2-1, with no clear D. CDR1 and CDR2 (germline): PRHDT, FYEKMQ (reference sequence). This CDR3 spans 14 amino acids. Trimming took off 5 bases at V and 5 bases at J, with 13 bases between the two ends. The CDR3 DNA sequence: TGTGCCAGCAGCCGAAGTAGGAGCAACAATGAGCAGTTCTTC. This gives the protein CASSRSRSNNEQFF.

This clone appeared a few times. V and J are TRBV29-1 and TRBJ1-2, with D perhaps TRBD1 (5 bases). CDR1 is SQVTM and CDR2 is ANQGSEA in the germline V gene. Trimming took 3 bases from V and 5 from J, leaving 16 bases between them. This CDR3 comprises 14 residues. The CDR3 nucleotides are TGCAGCGTTGATGGGGCGGACCTTGGGTATGGCTACACCTTC. Translated: CSVDGADLGYGYTF.

As to this clone: At the DNA level, this CDR3 is encoded by other sequences in the same sample as well. This chain connects TRBV3-1 (or the pseudogene TRBV3-2) to TRBJ1-2; 8 nucleotides align to TRBD1. J gave up 0 bases and V 3 bases, and 3 bases lay outside the gene matches. The CDR3 is 15 residues long. Germline V gene sequence: CDR1 LGHDT, CDR2 YNNKEL (reference sequence). The CDR3 here is CASSHGQGANYGYTF. DNA for the CDR3: TGTGCCAGCAGCCACGGACAGGGAGCTAACTATGGCTACACCTTC.

The J gene is TRBJ2-3, the V gene TRBV5-1; D perhaps matches TRBD1 (6 bases). V was trimmed by 5 bases and J by 0 bases, leaving 16 bases between them. The V gene's germline CDR1 is SGHRS and CDR2 YFSETQ. The CDR3 covers 16 residues. CDR3 loop: CASSPTGYMSTDTQYF. In DNA, the CDR3 is TGCGCCAGCAGTCCGACAGGTTATATGAGCACAGATACGCAGTATTTT.

The chain is built from TRBV19 and TRBJ1-1; D remains unclear. The CDR3 has 12 amino acids. V lost 7 bases to trimming and J lost 8 bases, with 14 bases between them. Germline loops: CDR1 LNHDA, CDR2 SQIVND (reference sequence). The CDR3 protein is CASTGRAGEAFF. The CDR3 DNA follows: TGTGCCAGTACGGGGAGGGCAGGCGAAGCTTTCTTT.

The V gene is TRBV5-1, the J gene TRBJ2-2; 9 bases agree with TRBD1. Germline CDR1 and CDR2: SGHRS and YFSETQ. V lost 4 bases and J lost 4; bases outside the gene matches: 5. The CDR3 has 15 residues. CDR3 in DNA: TGCGCCAGCAGCACCGGGACAGGGAGCACCGGGGAGCTGTTTTTT. It yields the protein CASSTGTGSTGELFF.

V is TRBV18 and J is TRBJ2-2; 11 bases match TRBD2. V lost 0 bases and J lost 6; bases outside the gene matches: 6. Germline V gene lookup returns CDR1 KGHSH and CDR2 LQKENI. The CDR3 is made up of 17 amino acids. The CDR3 region is CASSPPFTSGGSGELFF. CDR3 sequence (DNA): TGTGCCAGCTCACCACCCTTCACTAGCGGGGGATCCGGGGAGCTGTTTTTT.

This clone appeared once. The chain uses TRBV4-1 and TRBJ1-1; 8 bases agree with TRBD1. This CDR3 has 15 amino acids. V lost 2 bases to trimming and J lost 4 bases; unmatched junction nucleotides: 6. Germline values: CDR1 MGHRA, CDR2 YSYEKL. The CDR3 region has the DNA TGCGCCAGCAGCCAAACACAGGGGGGGGGCACTGAAGCTTTCTTT. This encodes CASSQTQGGGTEAFF.

CDR3 bases: TGTGCCAGCACCAGCGGACAGGGAGGGAATCAGCCCCAGCATTTT. Translated, it gives CASTSGQGGNQPQHF. The J gene is TRBJ1-5, the V gene TRBV7-9, with TRBD1 matching 8 bases. J gave up 4 bases and V 7 bases, and 9 bases lay outside the gene matches. Germline V gene sequence: CDR1 SEHNR, CDR2 FQNEAQ (reference sequence). The CDR3 consists of 15 residues.

The chain recombines TRBV9 with TRBJ1-2; no definite D call. Germline V gives CDR1 SGDLS, CDR2 YYNGEE. This CDR3 is 14 amino acids long. Trimming pared 0 bases from V and 6 bases from J, leaving 12 bases between. The CDR3 here is CASSVAIQSNGYTF. The CDR3 DNA sequence: TGTGCCAGCAGCGTAGCTATACAGTCAAATGGCTACACCTTC.

This clone was found many times. The chain joins TRBV7-9 to TRBJ2-5; 12 nucleotides line up with TRBD2. The length of the CDR3 is 18 residues. With 2 bases clipped from V and 3 bases from J, the junction kept 10 bases outside the gene matches. Germline V gene lookup returns CDR1 SEHNR and CDR2 FQNEAQ (reference sequence). The CDR3 sequence is CASSLPSSASGGEETQYF. As DNA, the CDR3 is TGTGCCAGCAGCTTACCATCTTCCGCTAGCGGGGGGGAAGAGACCCAGTACTTC.

The chain has TRBV4-1 and TRBJ1-3; 9 positions agree with TRBD1. The germline V gene has CDR1 MGHRA and CDR2 YSYEKL. The V segment lost 3 bases and the J segment 0 bases; nucleotides outside the gene matches: 9. The CDR3 has 18 residues. The CDR3 nucleotides read TGCGCCAGCAGCCAGCGTGGACAGGGGCCTTTCTCTGGAAACACCATATATTTT. Its protein product is CASSQRGQGPFSGNTIYF.

The CDR3 DNA reads TGTGCCAGTAGTAGCCAGGGGGCGAACACCGGGGAGCTGTTTTTT. Amino acid sequence: CASSSQGANTGELFF. V usage is TRBV19 and J usage is TRBJ2-2; TRBD1 matches 7 bases. The CDR3 extends over 15 amino acids. J lost 0 bases, V lost 4 bases, and 2 bases had no gene match. From germline, CDR1 is LNHDA and CDR2 SQIVND (reference sequence).

The V gene is TRBV25-1, the J gene TRBJ2-7; tentatively, D is TRBD1 (5 bases). Looked up from germline, CDR1 is MGHDK and CDR2 is SYGVNS. CDR3 length: 16 amino acids. Deletions cut 6 bases from V and 3 bases from J, with 21 bases between. CDR3 protein: CASSGIKTARLYEQYF. The CDR3 DNA is TGTGCCAGCAGCGGAATTAAGACAGCGCGACTCTACGAGCAGTACTTC.

The V call is TRBV12-3 or TRBV12-4, the J call TRBJ1-2; D is possibly TRBD1 (5 bases). Between the trimmed V and J ends, which lost 3 bases and 6 bases, there was a span of 11 bases. The CDR3 totals 13 residues. The chain's CDR3 is CASSLMGGNGYTF. CDR3 in DNA: TGTGCCAGCAGTTTGATGGGGGGAAATGGCTACACCTTC.

DNA for the CDR3: TGTGCCAGCAGATACCTCCCAGGGTCCGAGCAGTACTTC. This translates into CASRYLPGSEQYF. The chain is built from TRBV25-1 and TRBJ2-7, with a weak D call TRBD1 (5 bases). This CDR3 is 13 amino acids long. Germline-derived CDR1 and CDR2 are MGHDK and SYGVNS. V lost 6 bases, J lost 6 bases, and 15 bases lay in between.

The chain employs TRBV7-2 and TRBJ2-7; 8 nucleotides agree with TRBD1. This CDR3 spans 15 amino acids. The V gene's germline CDR1 is SGHTA and CDR2 FQGNSA. Trimming removed 4 bases from V and 3 bases from J; junction bases left unmatched: 8. The CDR3 DNA reads as TGTGCCAGCAGCTCGCAGGGACAGGAGAACTACGAGCAGTACTTC. The encoded protein is CASSSQGQENYEQYF.

The V gene is TRBV7-3, the J gene TRBJ2-3, with D maybe TRBD2 (6 bases). The CDR3 has 15 residues. Per the germline V gene, CDR1 is SGHTA and CDR2 is FQGTGA. Trimming removed 1 base at V and 0 bases at J, with 8 bases between. CDR3 sequence: CASSLRGDSTDTQYF. CDR3 nucleotides: TGTGCCAGCAGCTTAAGGGGGGACAGCACAGATACGCAGTATTTT.

V is TRBV5-4 and J is TRBJ1-2; D is uncertain. Germline V gives CDR1 SGHNT, CDR2 YYREEE (reference sequence). The V end lost 4 bases, the J end lost 6 bases, and 22 bases lay between the germline ends. CDR3 length: 16 amino acids. CDR3 DNA sequence: TGTGCCAGCAGCCTCGAGGCGGGGTCCGTCTTGGATGGCTACACCTTC. It specifies CASSLEAGSVLDGYTF.

The chain employs TRBV5-1 and TRBJ2-7; D is undetermined. Germline-derived CDR1 and CDR2 are SGHRS and YFSETQ. The CDR3 runs to 14 residues. Trimming took off 5 bases at V and 3 bases at J, with 15 bases between the two ends. CDR3: CASRESSNFYEQYF. The CDR3 DNA follows: TGCGCCAGCAGAGAATCGAGTAATTTCTACGAGCAGTACTTC.

The CDR3 nucleotides read TGCGCCAGCAGCCCCGGAGGGGACTATGGCTACACCTTC. This gives the protein CASSPGGDYGYTF. This rearrangement joins TRBV5-1 to TRBJ1-2, with D possibly matching TRBD1 (5 bases). The CDR3 extends over 13 amino acids. The germline gives CDR1 SGHRS, CDR2 YFSETQ. Deletions cut 4 bases from V and 3 bases from J, with 10 bases between.

The chain links TRBV24-1 to TRBJ2-7; D is perhaps TRBD2 (5 bases). The CDR3 runs 13 residues. The V end lost 9 bases, the J end lost 4 bases, and 15 bases lay between the germline ends. Germline CDR1 KGHDR, CDR2 SFDVKD. This chain's CDR3 is CATAGNGEYEQYF. CDR3 coding DNA: TGTGCCACCGCCGGGAACGGGGAATACGAGCAGTACTTC.

V gene TRBV5-1 combines with J gene TRBJ1-1, with a weak D call TRBD1 (5 bases). Germline V CDR1 and CDR2: SGHRS, YFSETQ. The V end lost 4 bases, the J end lost 3 bases, and 16 bases lay between the germline ends. The CDR3 loop spans 15 amino acids. CDR3: CASSRGGSGDTEAFF. For the CDR3, the DNA is TGCGCCAGCAGCCGGGGGGGTAGCGGTGACACTGAAGCTTTCTTT.

The chain combines TRBV2 with TRBJ1-1; a weak D match, TRBD1 (5 bases). The V end lost 0 bases, the J end lost 5 bases, and 13 bases lay between the germline ends. This CDR3 region has 15 residues. CDR1 SNHLY and CDR2 FYNNEI come from the germline V gene. CDR3 in amino acids: CASSEALGGATEAFF. Written as DNA, the CDR3 is TGTGCCAGCAGTGAAGCGCTGGGAGGGGCGACTGAAGCTTTCTTT.

This clone was counted only a few times. The CDR3 sequence: CASSSLNYGYTF. The CDR3, as DNA: TGTGCCAGCAGTTCCCTAAACTATGGCTACACCTTC. The V gene is TRBV12-3 or TRBV12-4, the J gene TRBJ1-2; D unresolved. CDR3 length: 12 residues. Trimming cost V 4 bases and J 2 bases, with 5 bases left between them.